This record covers a single TCR beta chain. The sample is drawn from a study of response to subunit inactivated influenza vaccine. The germline V and J ends were trimmed by 3 bases and 6 bases, with 9 bases remaining between them. Germline CDR1 is SNHLY and CDR2 is FYNNEI. The CDR3 consists of 13 residues. TCRdb called the RT-PCR reads again in MiXCR, with one record for every CDR3 protein. In the table there are about 480,000 distinct CDR3 sequences, approximately 11% of which are singletons. The rearrangement uses TRBV2 and TRBJ2-4, with TRBD2 as a possible D gene (5 bases). This TCR was sampled from a man aged 50 to 60 who received an inactivated influenza vaccine. Sequencing used PBMCs from blood, obtained more than 35 days after vaccination. The CDR3 nucleotides are TGTGCCAGCAGTGACACTGAGGGAAACATTCAGTACTTC. Translated, it gives CASSDTEGNIQYF.